This TCR beta chain was retrieved from a study of PD-1 blockade in classical Hodgkin lymphoma. Study-level findings and limits: Complete responders entered with baseline diversity on par with newly diagnosed patients, the results showed. Repertoire differences lack defined causes, possibly disease activity or prior therapy.

The CDR3 contains 14 residues. The V and J ends lost 4 bases and 0 bases respectively, with 8 bases between them. Germline CDR1 ENHRY, CDR2 SYGVKD. Clones were read by immunoSEQ multiplex PCR, and TCRdb kept only the in-frame ones, dropping some. The sample includes about 100,000 clones, roughly 87% of them seen just once. No patient escaped relapse after autologous stem cell transplantation, and brentuximab vedotin exposure varied. Relapsed/refractory classical Hodgkin lymphoma patients had complete, partial or progressive responses. As for this clone: Antigen specificity is unknown.

This sequence originates from a human donor with classical Hodgkin lymphoma. Source: peripheral blood mononuclear cells (PBMCs), taken before the second cycle of nivolumab. V usage is TRBV10-3 and J usage is TRBJ2-3; no clear D. The CDR3 nucleotides are TGTGCCATCAGTGGGGGTGTGAGCACAGATACGCAGTATTTT. This gives the protein CAISGGVSTDTQYF.